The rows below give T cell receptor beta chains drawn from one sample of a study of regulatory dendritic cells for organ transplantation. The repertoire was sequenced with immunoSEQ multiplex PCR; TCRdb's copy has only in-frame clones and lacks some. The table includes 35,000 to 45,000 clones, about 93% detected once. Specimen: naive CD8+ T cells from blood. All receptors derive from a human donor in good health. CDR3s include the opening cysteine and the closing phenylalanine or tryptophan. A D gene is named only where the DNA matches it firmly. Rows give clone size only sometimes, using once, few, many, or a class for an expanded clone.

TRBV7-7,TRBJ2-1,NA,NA,CASSLSLSSYNEQFF,TGTGCTAGCAGCTTATCGCTGAGCTCCTACAATGAGCAGTTCTTC
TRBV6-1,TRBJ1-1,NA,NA,CASSQLNTEAFF,TGTGCCAGCAGTCAACTGAACACTGAAGCTTTCTTT
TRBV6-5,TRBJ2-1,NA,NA,CASSPLAGGPNEQFF,TGTGCCAGCAGTCCCCTAGCAGGGGGGCCCAATGAGCAGTTCTTC
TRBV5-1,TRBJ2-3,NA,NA,CASSSPGTDTQYF,TGCGCCAGCAGCTCCCCCGGTACAGATACGCAGTATTTT
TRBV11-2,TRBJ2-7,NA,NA,CASSFGLSYEQYF,TGTGCCAGCAGCTTCGGACTATCCTACGAGCAGTACTTC
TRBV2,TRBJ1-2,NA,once,CATNTGFYGYTF,TGTGCCACCAACACGGGGTTCTATGGCTACACCTTC
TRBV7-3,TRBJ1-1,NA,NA,CASRRESGVTEAFF,TGTGCCAGTCGGCGAGAGTCCGGGGTTACTGAAGCTTTCTTT
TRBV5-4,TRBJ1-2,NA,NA,CASSLALDRLYGYTF,TGTGCCAGCAGCTTGGCCCTAGACAGACTTTATGGCTACACCTTC
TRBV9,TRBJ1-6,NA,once,CASSVGGANNSPLHF,TGTGCCAGCAGCGTAGGGGGTGCCAATAATTCACCCCTCCACTTT
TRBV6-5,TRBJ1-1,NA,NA,CASSYQGMNTEAFF,TGTGCCAGCAGTTACCAGGGGATGAACACTGAAGCTTTCTTT
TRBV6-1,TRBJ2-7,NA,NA,CASMQAGDHKGEQYF,TGTGCCAGCATGCAAGCGGGCGACCACAAGGGCGAGCAGTACTTC
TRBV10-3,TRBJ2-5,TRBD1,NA,CAISERDRVENETQYF,TGTGCCATCAGTGAGAGGGACAGGGTAGAGAACGAGACCCAGTACTTC
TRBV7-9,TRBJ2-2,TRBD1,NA,CASRETGGNTGELFF,TGTGCCAGCAGGGAGACAGGGGGCAACACCGGGGAGCTGTTTTTT
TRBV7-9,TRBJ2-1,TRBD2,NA,CASSPPSGGFYNEQFF,TGTGCCAGCAGCCCACCTAGCGGGGGGTTCTACAATGAGCAGTTCTTC
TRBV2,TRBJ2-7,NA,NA,CASSEAARLGEQYF,TGTGCCAGCAGTGAAGCGGCGCGGTTGGGCGAGCAGTACTTC
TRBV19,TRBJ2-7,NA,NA,CASSIYRAPAYEQYF,TGTGCCAGTAGTATATATCGAGCGCCCGCCTACGAGCAGTACTTC
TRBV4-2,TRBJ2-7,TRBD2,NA,CASSPPPGGGTSGTYEQYF,TGTGCCAGCAGCCCGCCGCCAGGGGGAGGGACTAGCGGAACCTACGAGCAGTACTTC
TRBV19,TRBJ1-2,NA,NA,CASSRGLYGYTF,TGTGCCAGTAGCCGTGGACTCTATGGCTACACCTTC
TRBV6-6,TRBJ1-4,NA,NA,CASSYGSGDLFF,TGTGCCAGCAGTTACGGGTCAGGAGATTTGTTTTTT
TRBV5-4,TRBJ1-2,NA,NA,CASSSAFDRYYGYTF,TGTGCCAGCAGCTCGGCTTTCGACAGATACTATGGCTACACCTTC
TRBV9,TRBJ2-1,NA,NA,CASSGFQYNEQFF,TGTGCCAGCAGCGGGTTTCAGTACAATGAGCAGTTCTTC
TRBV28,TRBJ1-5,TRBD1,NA,CASSSGTGGFHQPQHF,TGTGCCAGCAGCTCCGGGACAGGGGGCTTCCACCAGCCCCAGCATTTT
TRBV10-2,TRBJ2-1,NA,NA,CASRGTGSSYNEQFF,TGCGCCAGCAGGGGGACGGGGAGCTCCTACAATGAGCAGTTCTTC
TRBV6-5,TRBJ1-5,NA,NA,CASREGVSNQPQHF,TGTGCCAGCAGAGAGGGGGTGAGCAATCAGCCCCAGCATTTT
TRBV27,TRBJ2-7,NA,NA,CASSFGPAAYEQYF,TGTGCCAGCAGTTTCGGTCCAGCTGCCTACGAGCAGTACTTC
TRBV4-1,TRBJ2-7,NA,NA,CASSPRAGSYEQYF,TGCGCCAGCAGCCCCCGGGCGGGGTCCTACGAGCAGTACTTC
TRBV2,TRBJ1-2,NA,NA,CANQTRKEGGYTF,TGTGCCAACCAGACCAGGAAAGAGGGAGGCTACACCTTC
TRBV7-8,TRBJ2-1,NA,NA,CASSPPGEQFF,TGTGCCAGCAGCCCCCCGGGGGAGCAGTTCTTC
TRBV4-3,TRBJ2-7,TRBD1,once,CASSLYRDRHYEQYF,TGCGCCAGCAGCCTGTACCGGGACAGACACTACGAGCAGTACTTC
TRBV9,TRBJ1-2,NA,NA,CASSAIYGYTF,TGTGCCAGCAGCGCCATCTATGGCTACACCTTC
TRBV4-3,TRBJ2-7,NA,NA,CASSQDWDYEQYF,TGCGCCAGCAGCCAAGACTGGGACTACGAGCAGTACTTC
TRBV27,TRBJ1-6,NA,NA,CASSYSSYNSPLHF,TGTGCCAGCAGCTACAGCTCCTATAATTCACCCCTCCACTTT
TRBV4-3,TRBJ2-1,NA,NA,CASSQDSGTEQFF,TGCGCCAGCAGCCAAGATTCCGGTACTGAGCAGTTCTTC
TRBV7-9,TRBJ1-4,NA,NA,CASSDGVPGPNEKLFF,TGTGCCAGCAGCGATGGAGTCCCAGGGCCGAATGAAAAACTGTTTTTT
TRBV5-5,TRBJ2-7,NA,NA,CASSLRQGSYEQYF,TGTGCCAGCAGCTTGCGCCAGGGATCCTACGAGCAGTACTTC
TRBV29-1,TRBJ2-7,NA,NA,CSVAHGGSYEQYF,TGCAGCGTTGCACACGGTGGCTCCTACGAGCAGTACTTC
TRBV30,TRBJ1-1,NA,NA,CASTLVDSNTEAFF,TGTGCTTCAACTCTAGTGGACTCCAACACTGAAGCTTTCTTT
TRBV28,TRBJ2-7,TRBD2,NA,CASSSSGRSYEQYF,TGTGCCAGCAGTTCTAGCGGGCGCTCCTACGAGCAGTACTTC
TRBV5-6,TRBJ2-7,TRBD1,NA,CASSTMDRGYEQYF,TGTGCCAGCAGCACGATGGACAGGGGATACGAGCAGTACTTC
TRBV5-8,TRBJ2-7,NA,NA,CASSRAPGSGSEQYF,TGTGCCAGCAGCCGTGCCCCAGGGAGTGGGTCCGAGCAGTACTTC
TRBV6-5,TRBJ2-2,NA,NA,CASSFPNTGELFF,TGTGCCAGCAGTTTCCCGAACACCGGGGAGCTGTTTTTT
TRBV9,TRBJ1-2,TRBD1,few,CASSPQGTEVNYGYTF,TGTGCCAGCAGCCCCCAGGGGACAGAGGTTAACTATGGCTACACCTTC
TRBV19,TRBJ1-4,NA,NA,CASSTRDTTRHEKLFF,TGTGCCAGTAGTACCCGGGACACCACCAGGCATGAAAAACTGTTTTTT
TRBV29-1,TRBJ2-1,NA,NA,CSVQRGATRGYNEQFF,TGCAGCGTGCAACGGGGGGCTACACGGGGGTACAATGAGCAGTTCTTC
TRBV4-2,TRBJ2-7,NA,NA,CASSQDPGLNYEQYF,TGTGCCAGCAGCCAAGATCCGGGACTCAACTACGAGCAGTACTTC
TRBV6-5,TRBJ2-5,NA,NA,CASSSQGPQGTQYF,TGTGCCAGCAGTTCGCAAGGGCCGCAGGGGACCCAGTACTTC
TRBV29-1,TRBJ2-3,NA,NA,CSVAIGDTQYF,TGCAGCGTGGCTATAGGGGATACGCAGTATTTT
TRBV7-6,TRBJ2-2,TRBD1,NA,CASSLGQGVLSGELFF,TGTGCCAGCAGCTTAGGTCAGGGGGTGTTGTCCGGGGAGCTGTTTTTT
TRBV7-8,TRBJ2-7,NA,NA,CASSLAPGRRSVEQYF,TGTGCCAGCAGCTTAGCCCCGGGACGGCGTTCGGTGGAGCAGTACTTC
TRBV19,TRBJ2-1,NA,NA,CASSMGGAARYNEQFF,TGTGCCAGTAGTATGGGCGGGGCAGCCCGCTACAATGAGCAGTTCTTC
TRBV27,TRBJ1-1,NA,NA,CASRSGFSLYTEAFF,TGTGCCAGCAGATCCGGTTTTAGTTTGTACACTGAAGCTTTCTTT